This TCR beta chain was documented in a study of blood T cell repertoires in COVID-19. Study overall: Acute-phase and convalescent COVID-19 samples originated in the United States, Italy and Spain. Sources were T cells, B-cell-depleted T cells, or PBMCs; the material itself was cDNA or gDNA.

Authors' data handling: For nucleated cells, counts were estimated from reference gene primer amplification. This table comes from immunoSEQ multiplex PCR, and its TCRdb copy is limited to in-frame clones, with some not included. The V and J calls and the clone size are those of that table, but D and trimming were determined from the DNA. The table lists approximately 280,000 clones, 70% to 90% of them singletons, with 9.5% to 15% in the top ten. Comment on this clone: A read error may account for a junction end that differs from germline.

Germline V CDR1 and CDR2: SGHTA, FQGNSA. This CDR3 comprises 18 residues. This receptor was identified in a woman aged 55-70 years with acute or convalescent COVID-19. The V gene is TRBV7-2, the J gene TRBJ2-7; TRBD1 matches 8 bases. The sequenced sample was peripheral blood. The CDR3 is CASSNWGTGLDHSSEQYF. As DNA, the CDR3 is TGTGCCAGCTCGAACTGGGGGACAGGCCTGGACCACTCCTCCGAGCAGTACTTC.